One T cell receptor (beta chain) is described in this entry. Antigen specificity is unknown. This CDR3 has 12 residues. Trimming left V 7 bases short and J 1 base short, with 7 bases between. CDR1 MDHEN and CDR2 SYDVKM come from the germline V gene. Clones were read by immunoSEQ multiplex PCR, and TCRdb kept only the in-frame ones, dropping some. The table includes around 1.9 million clones, 85% to 95% detected once. The naive CD8 subset, CD45RO-negative cells positively selected for CCR7, excluded terminally differentiated effector memory CD45RA+ cells. The data stem from a study of shared clonotypes between healthy human individuals. Study-wide points: Between several donors, naive CD4 clonotypes were shared at a level of about 5%.

The TCR sequence derives from a man younger than 35 in good health. Some clones in this sample may be carry-over from other donors' samples. Sequencing was done on a sample of naive CD8+ T cells from PBMCs. V and J are TRBV28 and TRBJ1-1; D is unclear. The CDR3 DNA follows: TGTGCCAGCAATGCGGAGAACACTGAAGCTTTCTTT. Translated: CASNAENTEAFF.